Listed here are 32 T cell receptor beta chains from one sample, sequenced in a study of shared T cell receptors in the human thymus. Libraries were prepared by immunoSEQ multiplex PCR; TCRdb keeps only in-frame clonotypes and omits some of them. The sample lists 600,000 to 900,000 clones; 80% to 90% were seen once. This same sample was also taken into another study, of human thymus T cells.

Sequenced input: thymocytes. The receptors were sampled from a girl under two years old with a congenital heart defect.

The chain links TRBV10-3 to TRBJ2-5; 8 bases match TRBD1. V shed 6 bases, J shed 2 bases, and the junction held 2 bases outside the gene matches. In germline, CDR1 is ENHRY, CDR2 SYGVKD. The CDR3 loop spans 13 amino acids. CDR3 in amino acids: CAIRGTGQETQYF. DNA of the CDR3: TGTGCCATCAGGGGGACAGGTCAAGAGACCCAGTACTTC.

CDR3 in DNA: TGTGCCAGCAGCTCCACCTTCGCGGAATCGGACTTGGCTAATGAAAAACTGTTTTTT. As protein: CASSSTFAESDLANEKLFF. The rearrangement links TRBV5-5 to TRBJ1-4; D gene ambiguous. Germline loops: CDR1 SGHKS, CDR2 YYEKEE (reference sequence). The V end was cut by 3 bases, the J end by 3 bases, with 24 bases between. The length of the CDR3 is 19 residues.

The chain carries TRBV11-2 and TRBJ2-5; TRBD2 aligns across 9 bases. The CDR3 covers 17 residues. CDR1 SGHAT and CDR2 FQNNGV come from the germline V gene. V trimming: 5 bases; J trimming: 2 bases; junction bases outside the gene matches: 12. The CDR3 nucleotides are TGTGCCAGCAGCACCACGAGGGCGGGGGGGGTACAAGAGACCCAGTACTTC. Its protein product is CASSTTRAGGVQETQYF.

The chain joins TRBV2 to TRBJ1-4; unclear D gene. The ends were cut back, 4 bases at V and 8 bases at J, with 11 bases in the middle. Germline V lookup: CDR1 SNHLY, CDR2 FYNNEI. This CDR3 is 13 amino acids long. In DNA form, the CDR3 reads TGTGCCAGCAGTGGCGGGAAAAGGGAAAAACTGTTTTTT. It is translated as CASSGGKREKLFF.

V gene TRBV5-4 combines with J gene TRBJ1-2, with 9 bases that match TRBD1. In germline, CDR1 is SGHNT, CDR2 YYREEE (reference sequence). The CDR3 is made up of 16 amino acids. Losses at the gene ends were 1 base for V and 5 bases for J; bases not matched to a gene: 9. CDR3 DNA: TGTGCCAGCAGCTTGTTGGGGGACAGGGAAGATTATGGCTACACCTTC. It encodes CASSLLGDREDYGYTF.

V is TRBV9 and J is TRBJ1-6; 7 positions agree with TRBD1. The germline V gene has CDR1 SGDLS and CDR2 YYNGEE. The trim removed 3 bases at V and 1 base at J, leaving 1 base unmatched. The CDR3 runs 15 residues. CDR3 amino acids: CASSAGGSYNSPLHF. CDR3 sequence (DNA): TGTGCCAGCAGCGCAGGGGGATCCTATAATTCACCCCTCCACTTT.

The J gene is TRBJ1-6, the V gene TRBV5-1; D might be TRBD1 (5 bases). This CDR3 has 15 amino acids. V gave up 0 bases and J gave up 12 bases, with 16 bases separating them. In germline, CDR1 is SGHRS, CDR2 YFSETQ. The DNA of the CDR3 is TGCGCCAGCAGCTTGGTTGGGGCAGCCCGGAGACCCCTCCACTTT. This encodes CASSLVGAARRPLHF.

The chain uses TRBV6-1 and TRBJ1-4, with 9 bases lining up with TRBD1. CDR3 length: 17 residues. The germline V gene has CDR1 MNHNS and CDR2 SASEGT. The V segment lost 2 bases and the J segment 7 bases; nucleotides outside the gene matches: 11. The CDR3 reads CASSESGTGMPAEKLFF. CDR3 nucleotide sequence: TGTGCCAGCAGTGAATCCGGGACAGGGATGCCTGCTGAAAAACTGTTTTTT.

V gene TRBV2 combines with J gene TRBJ1-2; no clear D gene. The CDR3 length is 17 residues. The germline gives CDR1 SNHLY, CDR2 FYNNEI. V lost 2 bases to trimming and J lost 5 bases, with 21 bases between them. CDR3 coding DNA: TGTGCCAGCAGTGAACGGAGGAACGGGCCAGGCATTTATGGCTACACCTTC. It specifies CASSERRNGPGIYGYTF.

The sample holds one count of this clone. V and J are TRBV7-2 and TRBJ2-7; TRBD2 matches at 10 bases. Germline CDR1 and CDR2: SGHTA and FQGNSA. The junction had 18 bases not matched to a gene; V was cut back by 4 bases and J by 3 bases. The CDR3 runs to 19 residues. The CDR3 loop reads CASSSQIAGGRLPYYEQYF. The CDR3 bases are TGTGCCAGCAGCTCTCAGATAGCGGGGGGACGACTTCCTTACTACGAGCAGTACTTC.

The chain carries TRBV6-5 and TRBJ2-1; 8 nucleotides agree with TRBD2. CDR3 size: 14 residues. Germline CDR1 and CDR2: MNHEY and SVGAGI. Trimming at V came to 4 bases and at J to 6 bases, leaving 5 bases not matched to a gene. The CDR3 sequence is CASSLTSAGNEQFF. The CDR3, as DNA: TGTGCCAGCAGTTTGACTAGCGCGGGCAATGAGCAGTTCTTC.

This clone showed up just a few times. The V call is TRBV6-5, the J call TRBJ1-2; 7 nucleotides match TRBD1. The CDR3 has 14 residues. With V trimmed by 2 bases and J by 3 bases, 3 bases remained unmatched. Germline V CDR1 and CDR2: MNHEY, SVGAGI. The CDR3 sequence is CASSYHDRDYGYTF. The CDR3 coding sequence is TGTGCCAGCAGTTACCATGACAGGGACTATGGCTACACCTTC.

The rearrangement links TRBV5-6 to TRBJ2-5, with TRBD1 identical over 8 bases. This CDR3 has 18 amino acids. Trimming took 0 bases from V and 6 from J; bases not matched to a gene: 16. Germline CDR1 SGHDT, CDR2 YYEEEE. CDR3 bases: TGTGCCAGCAGCTTGGGAGAATTGGACAGGGTTGAGGAGAAGACCCAGTACTTC. Encoded protein: CASSLGELDRVEEKTQYF. The full variable domain, its missing parts supplied by reference TRBV5-6 and TRBJ2-5, is DAGVTQSPTHLIKTRGQQVTLRCSPKSGHDTVSWYQQALGQGPQFIFQYYEEEERQRGNFPDRFSGHQFPNYSSELNVNALLLGDSALYLCASSLGELDRVEEKTQYFGPGTRLLVL.

This clone was observed a handful of times. The DNA of the CDR3 is TGTGCCATCAGTGAGTTATCCGGGGACAATCAGCCCCAGCATTTT. Translation: CAISELSGDNQPQHF. The chain employs TRBV10-3 and TRBJ1-5; no reliable D call. Germline CDR1 is ENHRY and CDR2 is SYGVKD. V was shortened by 1 base and J by 3 bases, with 10 bases between the two germline ends. There are 15 residues in the CDR3.

CDR3 coding DNA: TGTGCCAGCAGCTTCTCCTCCTACGAGCAGTACTTC. This sequence encodes CASSFSSYEQYF. The chain links TRBV7-2 to TRBJ2-7; the D is unclear. Trimming took off 3 bases at V and 0 bases at J, with 3 bases between the two ends. From germline, CDR1 is SGHTA and CDR2 FQGNSA. The CDR3 contains 12 residues.

The chain uses TRBV5-6 and TRBJ1-2, with a tentative D call TRBD1 (5 bases). CDR3 length: 14 residues. V was shortened by 0 bases and J by 3 bases, with 9 bases between the two germline ends. The V gene's germline CDR1 is SGHDT and CDR2 YYEEEE. The CDR3 loop reads CASSLGRVYYGYTF. CDR3 DNA: TGTGCCAGCAGCTTGGGCAGGGTCTACTATGGCTACACCTTC.

This clone turned up a few times. V and J are TRBV7-2 and TRBJ2-5, with TRBD2 matching over 7 bases. V trimming: 6 bases; J trimming: 5 bases; junction bases outside the gene matches: 12. The CDR3 is made up of 15 amino acids. Germline V gene lookup returns CDR1 SGHTA and CDR2 FQGNSA. DNA of the CDR3: TGTGCCAGCAGTAGCAAGGCCAGGGAGGGGGAGACCCAGTACTTC. It specifies CASSSKAREGETQYF.

The chain combines TRBV6-1 with TRBJ1-2; 7 nucleotides align to TRBD1. Germline V gives CDR1 MNHNS, CDR2 SASEGT. CDR3 size: 14 residues. J gave up 6 bases and V 6 bases, and 10 bases lay outside the gene matches. CDR3 DNA sequence: TGTGCCAGCAGGTCTGACAGGGCAGGCGATGGCTACACCTTC. Translated, it gives CASRSDRAGDGYTF.

V gene TRBV5-6 combines with J gene TRBJ2-1, with 8 bases aligning to TRBD2. This CDR3 spans 14 amino acids. The J segment lost 6 bases and the V segment lost 3 bases, leaving 5 bases of the junction unmatched. CDR1 is SGHDT, CDR2 YYEEEE, per germline. CDR3 DNA sequence: TGTGCCAGCAGCTATAGCGGGGTCGGCAATGAGCAGTTCTTC. Protein: CASSYSGVGNEQFF.

This chain joins TRBV29-1 and TRBJ1-1, with D unresolved. V lost 7 bases and J lost 1, with 13 bases in between. From germline, CDR1 is SQVTM and CDR2 ANQGSEA. The CDR3 length is 13 residues. CDR3 bases: TGCAGCGGGCTCAAAAAACGGAACACTGAAGCTTTCTTT. Protein sequence: CSGLKKRNTEAFF.

The V and J genes are TRBV7-2 and TRBJ1-2; D call uncertain. The germline CDR1 and CDR2 sequences are SGHTA and FQGNSA. This CDR3 region has 12 residues. Between the trimmed V and J ends, which lost 7 bases and 4 bases, there was a span of 10 bases. The CDR3 DNA follows: TGTGCCAGCACCCCGGCGGGCTATGGCTACACCTTC. Its translation is CASTPAGYGYTF.

This chain connects TRBV18 to TRBJ2-7; TRBD2 might be the D (7 bases). Germline V gene sequence: CDR1 KGHSH, CDR2 LQKENI. The CDR3 is 15 residues long. V dropped 3 bases and J dropped 0 bases, with 12 bases sitting between them. As DNA, the CDR3 is TGTGCCAGCTCACCTTTCGGGGGGCCCTCCTACGAGCAGTACTTC. Protein product: CASSPFGGPSYEQYF.

This chain joins TRBV23-1 and TRBJ1-2; D is uncertain. TRBV23-1 is recorded as an ORF, its role being uncertain. Trimming took 2 bases from V and 3 from J, leaving 7 bases between them. CDR3 length equals 13 residues. CDR3: CASSQIYYYGYTF. The CDR3 bases are TGCGCCAGCAGTCAAATCTATTACTATGGCTACACCTTC.

The CDR3 here is CASSRGGEEGYTF. For the CDR3, the DNA is TGTGCCAGCAGCCGTGGGGGCGAGGAGGGCTACACCTTC. The V call is TRBV11-3, the J call TRBJ1-2; possible D gene TRBD1, 6 bases. Trimming removed 5 bases from V and 8 bases from J, with 15 bases in between. Germline V gives CDR1 SGHNT, CDR2 YENEEA. There are 13 residues in the CDR3.

The genes are TRBV6-6 and TRBJ2-3; 7 bases are shared with TRBD1. V shed 2 bases, J shed 6 bases, and the junction held 8 bases outside the gene matches. This CDR3 has 15 residues. Germline CDR1 is MNHNY and CDR2 is SVGAGI (reference sequence). Here the CDR3 reads CASSYTQGRGDTQYF. The CDR3 bases are TGTGCCAGCAGTTACACACAGGGGCGCGGGGATACGCAGTATTTT.

Only one count was recorded for this clone. This chain uses TRBV7-6 with TRBJ2-3, with TRBD2 as a possible D gene (5 bases). The CDR3 length is 17 residues. Per germline, CDR1 SGHVS and CDR2 FNYEAQ. V lost 5 bases to trimming and J lost 1 base, with 19 bases between them. This chain's CDR3 is CASSPEGMPRGTDTQYF. CDR3 coding DNA: TGTGCCAGCAGCCCCGAGGGAATGCCCCGGGGCACAGATACGCAGTATTTT.

The genes are TRBV18 and TRBJ1-1; D is unresolved. From germline, CDR1 is KGHSH and CDR2 LQKENI. This CDR3 comprises 12 residues. V was clipped by 5 bases and J by 6 bases, with 10 bases between them. DNA of the CDR3: TGTGCCAGCTCAGTGAGCCTTGCTGAAGCTTTCTTT. It is translated as CASSVSLAEAFF.

The chain uses TRBV4-1 and TRBJ2-1, with 8 bases matching TRBD2. The CDR3 is made up of 21 amino acids. Germline loops: CDR1 MGHRA, CDR2 YSYEKL. V lost 5 bases to trimming and J lost 3 bases; unmatched junction nucleotides: 24. CDR3 loop: CASSKRPGTRIGVVFYNEQFF. In DNA form, the CDR3 reads TGCGCCAGCAGCAAAAGGCCCGGGACTAGGATTGGGGTCGTATTCTACAATGAGCAGTTCTTC.

The CDR3: CASSLATRAQPQHF. CDR3 nucleotides: TGTGCCAGCAGTCTAGCGACAAGAGCGCAGCCCCAGCATTTT. The rearrangement uses TRBV28 and TRBJ1-5, with D hard to call. The germline CDR1 and CDR2 sequences are MDHEN and SYDVKM. CDR3 length: 14 amino acids. Trimming left V 5 bases short and J 7 bases short, with 15 bases between.

V usage is TRBV4-3 and J usage is TRBJ2-1; 11 positions match TRBD2. There are 16 residues in the CDR3. Germline V CDR1 and CDR2: LGHNA, YSLEER. V was clipped by 2 bases and J by 5 bases; unmatched bases: 5. The CDR3 reads CASSQTLAGGHNEQFF. CDR3 bases: TGCGCCAGCAGCCAAACCTTAGCGGGAGGGCACAATGAGCAGTTCTTC.

The chain links TRBV4-1 to TRBJ1-1, with TRBD1 identical over 7 bases. Trimming took 2 bases from V and 3 from J; bases not matched to a gene: 12. The CDR3 has 17 residues. Looked up from germline, CDR1 is MGHRA and CDR2 is YSYEKL. The DNA for the CDR3 is TGCGCCAGCAGCCAAAAGGGGAGACAGGGAAGGGACACTGAAGCTTTCTTT. Translated, it gives CASSQKGRQGRDTEAFF.

This chain connects TRBV29-1 to TRBJ2-3; 14 bases align to TRBD2. Germline V CDR1 and CDR2: SQVTM, ANQGSEA. The CDR3 covers 17 residues. Trimming took 3 bases from V and 2 from J; bases not matched to a gene: 7. In nucleotides, the CDR3 is TGCAGCGTTGACGCCGGGACTAGCGGGGGCCTCACAGATACGCAGTATTTT. Translating gives CSVDAGTSGGLTDTQYF.